This T cell receptor (beta chain) was obtained from a study of blood T cell repertoires in COVID-19 (dated by TCRdb to 2018 to 2020). The study in broad terms: Samples covering the acute and convalescent phases of COVID-19 were provided by collaborators in the United States, Italy and Spain. The prospective study material was composed of cDNA or gDNA derived from T cells, B-cell-depleted T cells, or PBMCs. The dataset comprised deeply sampled blood TCRbeta repertoires from subjects exposed to, actively infected with, or recovered from COVID-19. A freely available public database, intended as a resource for researchers studying the immune response to SARS-CoV-2, is where the repertoires were released. Samples came from the ongoing ImmuneRACE study (first 160 participants) plus 1,254 subjects from 6 global collaborators. A de-identified subject ID, COVID-19 status, age in years and sex were almost always included in the sample metadata. Where available, HLA class I and class II types were obtained from metadata supplied by the sample provider rather than from assay-based typing. Summary of the overall study and its limitations: How much clinical and demographic metadata was included differed by source and by participant, and the metadata was provided uncurated.

The immunoSEQ Assay, a bias-controlled multiplex PCR, was used to amplify TCRbeta CDR3 regions from genomic DNA. The study's own analysis went as follows. The number of nucleated cells in each sample was estimated from the amplification of reference gene primers within the assay. Sequence reads were collapsed and filtered to measure the absolute abundance of every unique TCRbeta CDR3 rearrangement. For each sample, productive Simpson clonality was calculated as the square root of Simpson's diversity index across productive rearrangements. Imported from immuneACCESS, the table was reduced by TCRdb to in-frame sequences with V and J called. These copies leave out some clones; in studies compared against another copy, an unresolved V gene accounts for under half, and the cause of the remainder is not known. V, J and clone size are those of that table, while D and trimming were read from the DNA. This sample has 99,000 or so clones in its table, and roughly 89% of those were observed once. The ten most abundant clones make up roughly 5% of the sample.

The collaborating institutions used their own protocols to collect whole blood in K2EDTA tubes. For TCRbeta analysis, collaborators shipped samples in one of three forms: frozen whole blood, isolated PBMCs, or DNA extracted from either of those sample types. This clone came up a few times. Its antigen has not been determined. Within one base of it there is no much larger clone, and no base qualities were kept. Inclusive of the bounding cysteine and phenylalanine, the CDR3 is 13 residues long. Only the CDR3 region is kept as DNA, spanning 39 bases read in frame from base 1. CDR1 MNHNS and CDR2 SASEGT were looked up in the germline V gene. After removal of 2 bases from V and 7 bases from J, the junction retains 2 bases not matched to a gene.

The chain joins TRBV6-1 to TRBJ1-2, with 9 bases in between that match TRBD1. The clonotype was recovered from a human donor in a cohort sampled during active COVID-19. Sequencing was done on a sample of peripheral blood. DNA sequence: TGTGCCAGCAGTGAAACAGGGGGCTTTGGCTACACCTTC. Its translation reads: CASSETGGFGYTF.